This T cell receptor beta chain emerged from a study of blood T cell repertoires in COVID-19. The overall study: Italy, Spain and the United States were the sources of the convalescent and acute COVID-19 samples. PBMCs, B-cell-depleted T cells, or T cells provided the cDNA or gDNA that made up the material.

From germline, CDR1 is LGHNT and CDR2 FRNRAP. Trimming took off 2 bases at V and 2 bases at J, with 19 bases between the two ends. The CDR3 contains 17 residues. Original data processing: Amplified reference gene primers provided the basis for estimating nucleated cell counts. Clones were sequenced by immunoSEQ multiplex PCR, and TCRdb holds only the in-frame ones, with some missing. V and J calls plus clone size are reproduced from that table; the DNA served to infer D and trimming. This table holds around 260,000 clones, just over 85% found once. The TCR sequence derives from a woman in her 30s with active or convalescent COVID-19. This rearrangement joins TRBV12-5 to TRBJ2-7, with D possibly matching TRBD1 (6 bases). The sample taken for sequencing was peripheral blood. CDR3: CASGLISRNRETYEQYF. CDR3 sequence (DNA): TGTGCTAGTGGTTTGATCAGTCGTAACAGGGAGACCTACGAGCAGTACTTC.